This T cell receptor beta chain comes out of a study of blood T cell repertoires in COVID-19. Clones were read by immunoSEQ multiplex PCR, and TCRdb kept only the in-frame ones, dropping some. Altogether roughly 48,000 clones are present, around 88% being singletons, with the ten largest covering about 5.2%. This CDR3 contains 15 residues. The V and J ends lost 0 bases and 3 bases respectively, with 13 bases between them. Germline-derived CDR1 and CDR2 are SGHRS and YFSETQ. The V gene is TRBV5-1, the J gene TRBJ2-7; weak D call: TRBD2 (5 bases). The origin of this receptor is a human donor in a cohort sampled during active COVID-19. Sequenced input: peripheral blood. CDR3 residues: CASSLVSGKSYEQYF. The CDR3 region has the DNA TGCGCCAGCAGCTTGGTTTCCGGGAAAAGCTACGAGCAGTACTTC.